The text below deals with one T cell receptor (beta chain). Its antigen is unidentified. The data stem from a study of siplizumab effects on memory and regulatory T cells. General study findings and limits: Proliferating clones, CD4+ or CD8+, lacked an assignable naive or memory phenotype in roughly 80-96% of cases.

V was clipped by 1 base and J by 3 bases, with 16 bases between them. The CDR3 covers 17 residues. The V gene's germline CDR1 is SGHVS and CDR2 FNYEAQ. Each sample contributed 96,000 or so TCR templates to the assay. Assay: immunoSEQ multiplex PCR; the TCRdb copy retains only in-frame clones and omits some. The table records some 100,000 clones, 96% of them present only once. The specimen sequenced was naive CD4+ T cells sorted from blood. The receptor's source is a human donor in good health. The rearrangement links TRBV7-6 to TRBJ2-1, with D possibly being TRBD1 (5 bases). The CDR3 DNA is TGTGCCAGCAGCTTAGAACCAGGGTGGGCGATCTACAATGAGCAGTTCTTC. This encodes CASSLEPGWAIYNEQFF. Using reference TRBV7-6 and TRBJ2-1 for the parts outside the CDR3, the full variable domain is GAGVSQSPRYKVTKRGQDVALRCDPISGHVSLYWYRQALGQGPEFLTYFNYEAQQDKSGLPNDRFSAERPEGSISTLTIQRTEQRDSAMYRCASSLEPGWAIYNEQFFGPGTRLTVL.